The 10 T cell receptor beta chains presented below share a single source sample, sequenced in a study of CD8 T cells in Susac syndrome (dated by TCRdb to about 2019). The library was produced with the immunoSEQ multiplex PCR assay. RNA was extracted using the RNeasy kit, and roughly 0.45 to 1 microgram was reverse transcribed with random hexamers. The public sequencing data were trimmed at Q25 with fastp and processed into clonotypes with MiXCR by TCRdb, which kept only in-frame beta chains. Each entry is one CDR3 protein sequence, shown with its most common DNA and genes. Here the sample has some 300,000 distinct CDR3 sequences; roughly 85% occur a single time. The ten largest clones represent around 0.2% of the sample. Sequencing was carried out using CD8+ T cells from PBMCs. The receptors shown here come from a human donor with multiple sclerosis.

This rearrangement joins TRBV28 to TRBJ2-7; D possibly corresponds to TRBD2 (6 bases). Germline V gene sequence: CDR1 MDHEN, CDR2 SYDVKM. Trimming shortened V by 10 bases and J by 7 bases, and 11 bases separated the two germline ends. The CDR3 length is 10 residues. Written as DNA, the CDR3 is TGTGCCACCGACGGGGGTGAGCAGTACTTC. Translation: CATDGGEQYF.

CDR3 coding DNA: TGTGCCAGCAGACGGGACTGGCACCACACAGATACGCAGTATTTT. Its translation: CASRRDWHHTDTQYF. The V and J genes are TRBV6-5 and TRBJ2-3, with D tentatively TRBD2 (6 bases). Trimming took off 6 bases at V and 2 bases at J, with 15 bases between the two ends. Germline values: CDR1 MNHEY, CDR2 SVGAGI. This CDR3 has 15 amino acids.

The sample holds one count of this clonotype. The CDR3 bases are TGTGCCACCAGCGAGGGGGCAACTAATGAAAAACTGTTTTTT. Amino acids: CATSEGATNEKLFF. V is TRBV15 and J is TRBJ1-4, with a tentative D call TRBD1 (6 bases). V gave up 5 bases and J gave up 0 bases, with 7 bases separating them. The germline gives CDR1 LNHNV, CDR2 YYDKDF (reference sequence). The CDR3 is made up of 14 amino acids.

The chain couples TRBV20-1 to TRBJ2-1; 9 nucleotides line up with TRBD2. The CDR3 runs 15 residues. Looked up from germline, CDR1 is DFQATT and CDR2 is SNEGSKA (reference sequence). With 8 bases clipped from V and 4 bases from J, the junction kept 12 bases outside the gene matches. CDR3 sequence reads: CSLREALAGYNEQFF. DNA of the CDR3: TGCAGTCTAAGAGAGGCCCTAGCGGGGTACAATGAGCAGTTCTTC.

The rearrangement links TRBV6-5 to TRBJ2-5; D is undetermined. Trimming pared 0 bases from V and 3 bases from J, leaving 14 bases between. Germline V gene sequence: CDR1 MNHEY, CDR2 SVGAGI. The CDR3 runs to 16 residues. Here the CDR3 DNA reads TGTGCCAGCAGTTACTCGGGCAGGACGATTAAAGAGACCCAGTACTTC. Translating gives CASSYSGRTIKETQYF.

The chain combines TRBV10-3 with TRBJ2-3, with D maybe TRBD1 (6 bases). CDR3 length: 15 amino acids. V was pared by 3 bases and J by 3 bases, with 13 bases between. Germline CDR1 and CDR2: ENHRY and SYGVKD. The CDR3 DNA follows: TGTGCCATCAGTGATCCCACAGGGAATACAGATACGCAGTATTTT. This codes for CAISDPTGNTDTQYF.

The rearrangement uses TRBV2 and TRBJ2-1, with TRBD2 matching over 11 bases. Trimming removed 9 bases from V and 6 bases from J; junction bases left unmatched: 19. The germline V gene has CDR1 SNHLY and CDR2 FYNNEI. This CDR3 comprises 18 residues. The CDR3 loop reads CASSGHLGLAETGNEQFF. The CDR3 DNA reads TGTGCCAGTTCGGGACACCTGGGACTAGCGGAGACCGGCAATGAGCAGTTCTTC.

This clonotype came up once. The chain joins TRBV3-1 to TRBJ2-7; 7 nucleotides agree with TRBD2. CDR3 length equals 16 residues. The germline gives CDR1 LGHDT, CDR2 YNNKEL (reference sequence). V trimming: 3 bases; J trimming: 5 bases; junction bases outside the gene matches: 13. The CDR3 nucleotides read TGTGCCAGCAGCCAGGGTTGCCGGGACTACTACAACGAGCAGTACTTC. This codes for CASSQGCRDYYNEQYF.

The CDR3 nucleotides are TGTGCCAGCGCCTGGGGGGGGCAGCTCGAAAACATTCAGTACTTC. It specifies CASAWGGQLENIQYF. The chain employs TRBV28 and TRBJ2-4, with D maybe TRBD2 (7 bases). V was cut by 8 bases and J by 5 bases, with 19 bases left in between. Germline CDR1 is MDHEN and CDR2 is SYDVKM. The CDR3 has 15 residues.

This sequence joins TRBV28 and TRBJ1-2; 8 nucleotides align to TRBD1. This CDR3 spans 15 amino acids. The J segment lost 9 bases and the V segment lost 2 bases, leaving 11 bases of the junction unmatched. Germline CDR1 is MDHEN and CDR2 is SYDVKM. The CDR3: CASSLGSDRDLSYTF. The CDR3 bases are TGTGCCAGCAGTTTAGGCTCGGACAGGGACTTGAGCTACACCTTC.